The 25 T cell receptor beta chains below come from one sample, sequenced in a study of T cell responses to AZD1222 COVID-19 vaccine. This table comes from immunoSEQ multiplex PCR, and its TCRdb copy is limited to in-frame clones, with some not included. The repertoire has about 120,000 clones, 70% to 90% of them found once; the top ten carry 8.5% to 12%. Sample: peripheral blood, taken on day 0 of AZD1222 vaccination. These receptor sequences come from an adult in good health.

V and J are TRBV30 and TRBJ2-1; 7 nucleotides line up with TRBD2. This CDR3 comprises 12 residues. Germline CDR1 is GTSNPN and CDR2 is SVGIG (reference sequence). V gave up 1 base and J gave up 6 bases; unmatched junction bases: 0. The CDR3 reads CAWSAGGNEQFF. CDR3 bases: TGTGCCTGGAGTGCGGGGGGCAATGAGCAGTTCTTC.

This chain joins TRBV18 and TRBJ1-5; the D is unclear. Trimming left V 5 bases short and J 0 bases short, with 17 bases between. This CDR3 is 17 amino acids long. CDR1 is KGHSH and CDR2 is LQKENI in the germline V gene. The CDR3 here is CASSAVAAQFSNQPQHF. In DNA, the CDR3 is TGTGCCAGCTCAGCGGTTGCGGCCCAATTTAGCAATCAGCCCCAGCATTTT.

The chain carries TRBV6-2 or TRBV6-3 and TRBJ2-7; 8 bases are a match to TRBD1. The ends lost 5 bases at V and 0 bases at J; junction bases unmatched: 9. Germline assignment: CDR1 MNHEY and CDR2 SVGEGT. This CDR3 is built from 16 residues. The CDR3 reads CASSQDRVGSSYEQYF. CDR3 nucleotide sequence: TGTGCCAGCAGTCAGGACAGGGTCGGAAGCTCCTACGAGCAGTACTTC.

V gene TRBV4-2 combines with J gene TRBJ2-7; a weak D match, TRBD1 (5 bases). This CDR3 region has 14 residues. The germline V gene encodes CDR1 LGHNA and CDR2 YNFKEQ. With 5 bases removed from V and 7 bases from J, the gap between germline ends came to 18 bases. This chain's CDR3 is CASSRAKDTREQYF. The CDR3 bases are TGTGCCAGCAGCAGAGCGAAGGACACCCGGGAGCAGTACTTC.

This clone was recorded only once. The V gene is TRBV4-1, the J gene TRBJ1-5; D ambiguous. This CDR3 is 17 amino acids long. The V end lost 0 bases, the J end lost 1 base, and 13 bases lay between the germline ends. Looked up from germline, CDR1 is MGHRA and CDR2 is YSYEKL. CDR3 amino acids: CASSQDEGVPSNQPQHF. CDR3 nucleotide sequence: TGCGCCAGCAGCCAAGATGAAGGAGTGCCCAGCAATCAGCCCCAGCATTTT.

The CDR3 DNA reads TGTGCCAGCAGTGGGGGACAGGGGAACACCGGGGAGCTGTTTTTT. It yields the protein CASSGGQGNTGELFF. This chain joins TRBV6-4 and TRBJ2-2; 9 nucleotides align to TRBD1. Germline CDR1 reads MRHNA; CDR2 reads SNTAGT. V shed 4 bases and J 1 base; nucleotides not matched to a gene: 1. The CDR3 covers 15 residues.

The genes are TRBV7-9 and TRBJ1-2, with D unclear. Per the germline V gene, CDR1 is SEHNR and CDR2 is FQNEAQ (reference sequence). Trimming cost V 2 bases and J 5 bases, with 6 bases left between them. CDR3 length: 12 residues. CDR3 sequence reads: CASSLNEYGYTF. CDR3 DNA sequence: TGTGCCAGCAGCTTAAACGAATATGGCTACACCTTC.

This chain joins TRBV3-1 (or the pseudogene TRBV3-2) and TRBJ2-2, with no clear D. The CDR3 contains 15 residues. Germline CDR1 and CDR2: LGHDT and YNNKEL (reference sequence). The V and J ends lost 1 base and 7 bases respectively, with 13 bases between them. In DNA, the CDR3 is TGTGCCAGCAGCCAAGGGCTAGTGATGCGCGGGGAGCTGTTTTTT. Translated, it gives CASSQGLVMRGELFF.

The rearrangement uses TRBV6-5 and TRBJ1-6, with D maybe TRBD1 (5 bases). V was pared by 0 bases and J by 10 bases, with 16 bases between. The CDR3 is 16 amino acids. Per the germline V gene, CDR1 is MNHEY and CDR2 is SVGAGI. The CDR3: CASSYSRGFGGSPLHF. CDR3 coding DNA: TGTGCCAGCAGTTACTCGCGGGGCTTTGGGGGGTCACCCCTCCACTTT.

The genes are TRBV18 and TRBJ1-6; D possibly corresponds to TRBD1 (6 bases). Germline V CDR1 and CDR2: KGHSH, LQKENI. Trimming pared 4 bases from V and 5 bases from J, leaving 15 bases between. CDR3 length: 16 amino acids. CDR3 sequence (DNA): TGTGCCAGCTCACAACTAACAGGGCTAGATAATTCACCCCTCCACTTT. It codes for CASSQLTGLDNSPLHF.

This clone was recorded a few times. The chain links TRBV11-1 to TRBJ1-6; D remains ambiguous. The CDR3 sequence is 14 residues long. The V gene's germline CDR1 is SGHAT and CDR2 FQDESV (reference sequence). V was cut by 1 base and J by 7 bases, with 8 bases left in between. CDR3 loop: CASSLVTENSPLHF. The CDR3 nucleotides read TGTGCCAGCAGCTTAGTAACGGAAAATTCACCCCTCCACTTT.

The CDR3 bases are TGCGCCAGCAGCTTAGGTGGCGGCGTGAACACTGAAGCTTTCTTT. Translation: CASSLGGGVNTEAFF. J is TRBJ1-1 and V is TRBV5-1; D gene uncertain. The CDR3 sequence is 15 residues long. Germline assignment: CDR1 SGHRS and CDR2 YFSETQ. Trimming shortened V by 2 bases and J by 0 bases, and 11 bases separated the two germline ends. The variable domain in full, completed from reference TRBV5-1 and TRBJ1-1, reads KAGVTQTPRYLIKTRGQQVTLSCSPISGHRSVSWYQQTPGQGLQFLFEYFSETQRNKGNFPGRFSGRQFSNSRSEMNVSTLELGDSALYLCASSLGGGVNTEAFFGQGTRLTVV.

The chain recombines TRBV6-2 or TRBV6-3 with TRBJ1-2; D is possibly TRBD1 (6 bases). V was shortened by 5 bases and J by 3 bases, with 16 bases between the two germline ends. Germline V gives CDR1 MNHEY, CDR2 SVGEGT. The CDR3 is made up of 15 amino acids. In DNA form, the CDR3 reads TGTGCCAGCAGTCCGACCGGGACACCTCACTATGGCTACACCTTC. It translates to CASSPTGTPHYGYTF.

The chain joins TRBV7-2 to TRBJ1-6; no clear D gene. CDR1 and CDR2 from the germline V gene are SGHTA and FQGNSA. V lost 2 bases, J lost 6 bases, and 8 bases lay in between. The CDR3 runs to 14 residues. CDR3 amino acids: CASSLRGANSPLHF. The DNA for the CDR3 is TGTGCCAGCAGCTTACGTGGTGCTAATTCACCCCTCCACTTT.

The CDR3 loop reads CASSLGTEDTQYF. Here the CDR3 DNA reads TGCGCCAGCAGCTTGGGGACAGAGGATACGCAGTATTTT. The chain recombines TRBV5-1 with TRBJ2-3; the D gene is possibly TRBD1 (6 bases). The CDR3 spans 13 residues. V was trimmed by 0 bases and J by 6 bases, leaving 8 bases between them. The germline CDR1 and CDR2 sequences are SGHRS and YFSETQ.

This clone was observed once. V and J are TRBV7-3 and TRBJ2-2; perhaps TRBD2 as D (6 bases). The CDR3 sequence is 16 residues long. V was pared by 1 base and J by 5 bases, with 14 bases between. CDR1 and CDR2 from the germline V gene are SGHTA and FQGTGA. The CDR3 here is CASSLIPGVNTGELFF. The CDR3 DNA sequence: TGTGCCAGCAGCTTAATTCCGGGAGTTAATACCGGGGAGCTGTTTTTT.

The rearrangement links TRBV19 to TRBJ2-7, with D perhaps being TRBD1 or TRBD2 (5 bases each). The CDR3 loop spans 19 amino acids. V lost 6 bases and J lost 0, with 27 bases in between. Germline CDR1 is LNHDA and CDR2 is SQIVND (reference sequence). This chain's CDR3 is CASSATFGMGRRSSYEQYF. DNA of the CDR3: TGTGCCAGTAGCGCGACATTTGGTATGGGACGGAGATCCTCCTACGAGCAGTACTTC.

This chain links TRBV9 with TRBJ2-7; the D is unclear. The V end was cut by 4 bases, the J end by 2 bases, with 13 bases between. The CDR3 runs to 14 residues. CDR1 is SGDLS and CDR2 is YYNGEE in the germline V gene. The CDR3 coding sequence is TGTGCCAGCAGCTTTGAGGCCATCCCCTACGAGCAGTACTTC. The encoded protein is CASSFEAIPYEQYF.

This clone was detected once. This chain joins TRBV9 and TRBJ2-1; 13 bases line up with TRBD2. Germline V gene lookup returns CDR1 SGDLS and CDR2 YYNGEE. V was pared by 3 bases and J by 6 bases, with 6 bases of the junction left unmatched. The CDR3 has 16 residues. CDR3 bases: TGTGCCAGCAGCGGCCTCGGACTAGCGGGAGTCAATGAGCAGTTCTTC. Translated: CASSGLGLAGVNEQFF. Full variable domain (remainder filled in from reference TRBV9 and TRBJ2-1): DSGVTQTPKHLITATGQRVTLRCSPRSGDLSVYWYQQSLDQGLQFLIQYYNGEERAKGNILERFSAQQFPDLHSELNLSSLELGDSALYFCASSGLGLAGVNEQFFGPGTRLTVL.

The gene calls are TRBV21-1 and TRBJ1-1. TRBV21-1 is a listed pseudogene. This CDR3 comprises 16 residues. CDR3 sequence (DNA): TGTGCCAGCAGCAAAGTGGATGGGAGGGAGAACACTGAAGCTTTCTTT. It yields the protein CASSKVDGRENTEAFF.

The chain combines TRBV9 with TRBJ2-2; no clear D. V dropped 4 bases and J dropped 6 bases, with 10 bases sitting between them. This CDR3 region has 13 residues. In germline, CDR1 is SGDLS, CDR2 YYNGEE. CDR3 loop: CASSLDPSGELFF. CDR3 DNA: TGTGCCAGCAGCCTCGACCCCTCCGGGGAGCTGTTTTTT. Looking up the rest from reference TRBV9 and TRBJ2-2 gives the full variable domain: DSGVTQTPKHLITATGQRVTLRCSPRSGDLSVYWYQQSLDQGLQFLIQYYNGEERAKGNILERFSAQQFPDLHSELNLSSLELGDSALYFCASSLDPSGELFFGEGSRLTVL.

The chain links TRBV5-5 to TRBJ2-7; 9 bases line up with TRBD2. The CDR3 has 16 residues. Germline CDR1 reads SGHKS; CDR2 reads YYEKEE (reference sequence). The ends lost 4 bases at V and 0 bases at J; junction bases unmatched: 8. CDR3 loop: CASSPDYSGSSYEQYF. In DNA form, the CDR3 reads TGTGCCAGCAGCCCAGACTATAGCGGGAGCTCCTACGAGCAGTACTTC.

This chain uses TRBV2 with TRBJ2-1; D is unclear. V was trimmed by 6 bases and J by 2 bases, leaving 8 bases between them. Looked up from germline, CDR1 is SNHLY and CDR2 is FYNNEI. The CDR3 is 13 amino acids. Here the CDR3 reads CASSLRPYNEQFF. The CDR3 coding sequence is TGTGCCAGCAGCTTACGGCCCTACAATGAGCAGTTCTTC.

The J gene is TRBJ2-7, the V gene TRBV5-1; D is perhaps TRBD2 (6 bases). Trimming left V 2 bases short and J 6 bases short, with 15 bases between. This CDR3 comprises 14 residues. Germline V gives CDR1 SGHRS, CDR2 YFSETQ. The CDR3 DNA reads TGCGCCAGCAGCTTCGGGAGTTTGGTGAGCGAGCAGTACTTC. Translation gives CASSFGSLVSEQYF. The full variable domain, in which reference TRBV5-1 and TRBJ2-7 provide the parts outside the CDR3, is KAGVTQTPRYLIKTRGQQVTLSCSPISGHRSVSWYQQTPGQGLQFLFEYFSETQRNKGNFPGRFSGRQFSNSRSEMNVSTLELGDSALYLCASSFGSLVSEQYFGPGTRLTVT.

The chain uses TRBV7-2 and TRBJ1-5, with TRBD1 identical over 8 bases. The CDR3 extends over 16 amino acids. V lost 2 bases and J lost 3; bases outside the gene matches: 6. The germline V gene has CDR1 SGHTA and CDR2 FQGNSA. The CDR3 sequence: CASSLWQGATNQPQHF. In nucleotides, the CDR3 is TGTGCCAGCAGCTTATGGCAGGGGGCCACCAATCAGCCCCAGCATTTT.